The sequence of this T cell receptor beta chain was determined in a study of cytomegalovirus exposure and HLA in healthy donors. PCR was performed using 60 Vbeta and 13 Jbeta primers. Repertoires were generated with immunoSEQ multiplex PCR, while TCRdb's copy carries only in-frame clones and drops some. This sample has 150,000 to 200,000 clones, with approximately 82% found just once. Notes on the study in general: An analysis that came later showed most CMV-associated TCR beta chains appearing HLA-restricted. The authors later found HLA-associated TCR beta chains more clonally expanded than equally common others. Earlier analysis looked at TCR beta V segments, and most were productive about 87% or about 30% of the time.

Healthy bone marrow donors formed the donor group. This clone was seen a single time. Its cognate antigen is unknown. Sequenced material: PBMCs. This clonotype was sampled from a middle-aged woman in good health and CMV-seropositive.

The CDR3 protein is CAWSPKTSTDTQYF. The CDR3, as DNA: TGTGCCTGGAGCCCCAAGACTAGCACAGATACGCAGTATTTT. This chain uses TRBV30 with TRBJ2-3; D is unclear. CDR3 size: 14 residues. V shed 3 bases and J shed 0 bases, with 10 bases lying between them. Germline V gene lookup returns CDR1 GTSNPN and CDR2 SVGIG (reference sequence). Supplemented by reference TRBV30 and TRBJ2-3, the full variable domain reads SQTIHQWPATLVQPVGSPLSLECTVEGTSNPNLYWYRQAAGRGLQLLFYSVGIGQISSEVPQNLSASRPQDRQFILSSKKLLLSDSGFYLCAWSPKTSTDTQYFGPGTRLTVL.